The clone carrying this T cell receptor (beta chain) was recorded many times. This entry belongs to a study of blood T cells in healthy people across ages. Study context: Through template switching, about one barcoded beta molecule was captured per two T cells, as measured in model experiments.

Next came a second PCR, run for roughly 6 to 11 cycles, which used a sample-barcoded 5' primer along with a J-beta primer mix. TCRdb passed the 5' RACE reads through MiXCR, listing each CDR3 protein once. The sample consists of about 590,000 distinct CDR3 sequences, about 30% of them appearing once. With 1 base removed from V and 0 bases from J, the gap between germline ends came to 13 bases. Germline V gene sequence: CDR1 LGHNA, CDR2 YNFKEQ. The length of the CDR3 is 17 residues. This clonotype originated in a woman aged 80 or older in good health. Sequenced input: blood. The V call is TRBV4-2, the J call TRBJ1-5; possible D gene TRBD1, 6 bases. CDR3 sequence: CASSQGTAQDSNQPQHF. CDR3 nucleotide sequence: TGTGCCAGCAGCCAAGGGACAGCCCAGGATAGCAATCAGCCCCAGCATTTT.